This is a list of T cell receptor beta chains from one sample in a study of T cell responses to AZD1222 COVID-19 vaccine. TCRdb's copy holds only in-frame clones and misses some; the assay was immunoSEQ multiplex PCR. The data contain 80,000 or so clones, about 92% of them singletons. The starting material was peripheral blood, obtained 28 days after the second AZD1222 dose. Receptor source: an adult who received the AZD1222 COVID-19 vaccine. CDR3s leave out the opening cysteine and the closing phenylalanine or tryptophan.

V | length | CDR3
TRBV6-1 | 12 | ASRIKDRPTEAF
TRBV6-2/TRBV6-3 | 11 | ASSNRGSYEQY
TRBV6-4 | 14 | ASSDDGGTGANVLT
TRBV30 | 10 | AWTLPLRSYT
TRBV28 | 10 | ASSFRVEKLF
TRBV6-5 | 13 | ASSTEGALGNTIY
TRBV28 | 9 | ASSFGVQAF
TRBV27 | 12 | ASSLSTGGTEAF
TRBV3-1/TRBV3-2 | 15 | ASSHRSGSPRTDTQY
TRBV5-1 | 19 | ASSPTSAMSSGRVFRNEQF
TRBV7-2 | 13 | ASSPTPDRGSEQY
TRBV7-2 | 12 | ASSPMSSYNEQF
TRBV4-3 | 13 | ASSPLLGSYNEQF
TRBV30 | 12 | AWSVVGVRTEAF
TRBV5-1 | 14 | ASSPFAGTGTGEQY
TRBV2 | 12 | ASSARQMNSPLH
TRBV30 | 10 | AWYRTGNGYT
TRBV28 | 12 | ASSLEVLGSPLH
TRBV4-3 | 14 | ASSQAVGQGYSPLH
TRBV7-9 | 12 | ASSRNQLNTEAF
TRBV7-9 | 10 | ASSEEGGKAF
TRBV7-2 | 11 | ASSLGARAGYT
TRBV7-2 | 13 | ASSPGQGQPYEQY
TRBV5-1 | 14 | ASSLGSRLSSYEQY
TRBV7-7 | 13 | ASSPSGGGTDTQY
TRBV18 | 13 | ASSPAQGVSYEQY
TRBV23-1 | 20 | ASSPQPRTDRTSGHRVHEQY
TRBV30 | 13 | AWSVFEVVGHGYT
TRBV3-1/TRBV3-2 | 11 | ASSTWTGYGYT
TRBV21-1 | 13 | ASSNKTGLAYEQY
TRBV7-3 | 13 | ASSPLAGSTGELF
TRBV28 | 13 | ASSGHRDGGNEQF
TRBV29-1 | 12 | SGRDGANTGELF
TRBV2 | 11 | ASSEGRVYGYT
TRBV19 | 14 | ASSILGQANEETQY
TRBV6-6 | 12 | ASSYGALGEKLF
TRBV19 | 13 | ASSVGQGGVYEQY
TRBV6-6 | 12 | ASSRQEVEGKLF
TRBV15 | 12 | ATSPGDSGNTIY